The next 6 T cell receptor beta chains were all read from a single sample in a study of coeliac disease. TCRdb's copy holds only in-frame clones and misses some; the assay was immunoSEQ multiplex PCR. This sample yields 900 to 1,100 clones, of which about 54% are seen a single time; less than 55% belongs to the top ten. The sample taken for sequencing was intraepithelial lymphocytes from the gut. The source of these receptors is a woman in her twenties or thirties without celiac disease.

This clone came up once. The chain joins TRBV5-6 to TRBJ2-3, with D perhaps TRBD2 (6 bases). The length of the CDR3 is 16 residues. The V gene lost 0 bases and the J gene lost 0 bases, with 11 bases spanning the gap. Germline V lookup: CDR1 SGHDT, CDR2 YYEEEE. The CDR3 loop reads CASSLDLSGSTDTQYF. The DNA for the CDR3 is TGTGCCAGCAGCTTGGACTTGAGCGGGAGCACAGATACGCAGTATTTT.

This clone is judged medium-sized. The V call is TRBV2, the J call TRBJ1-2, with 7 bases fitting TRBD1. V trimming: 6 bases; J trimming: 0 bases; junction bases outside the gene matches: 7. Germline V lookup: CDR1 SNHLY, CDR2 FYNNEI. The CDR3 is 15 amino acids. CDR3: CASRAGDSSNYGYTF. CDR3 bases: TGTGCCAGCAGGGCAGGGGACAGTTCTAACTATGGCTACACCTTC.

J is TRBJ2-7 and V is TRBV4-2; 10 positions match TRBD1. V lost 4 bases and J lost 0; bases outside the gene matches: 3. This CDR3 has 15 amino acids. Germline V gene lookup returns CDR1 LGHNA and CDR2 YNFKEQ. CDR3 sequence: CASSLGTGDSYEQYF. The DNA of the CDR3 is TGTGCCAGCAGCCTCGGGACAGGGGACTCCTACGAGCAGTACTTC.

The chain uses TRBV2 and TRBJ2-7; 12 bases align to TRBD2. CDR3 length: 14 amino acids. Germline values: CDR1 SNHLY, CDR2 FYNNEI. Trimming cost V 5 bases and J 6 bases; bases outside gene matches: 5. The CDR3 reads CASSTSGGNSEQYF. Written as DNA, the CDR3 is TGTGCCAGCAGTACTAGCGGGGGGAACTCCGAGCAGTACTTC. The variable domain in full, completed from reference TRBV2 and TRBJ2-7, reads EPEVTQTPSHQVTQMGQEVILRCVPISNHLYFYWYRQILGQKVEFLVSFYNNEISEKSEIFDDQFSVERPDGSNFTLKIRSTKLEDSAMYFCASSTSGGNSEQYFGPGTRLTVT.

V and J are TRBV7-9 and TRBJ2-7; D possibly corresponds to TRBD2 (6 bases). The CDR3 is 14 residues long. V was trimmed by 5 bases and J by 3 bases, leaving 14 bases between them. CDR1 and CDR2 (germline): SEHNR, FQNEAQ (reference sequence). CDR3 sequence reads: CASSPRDSHYEQYF. In DNA form, the CDR3 reads TGTGCCAGCAGCCCCAGGGACTCCCACTACGAGCAGTACTTC.

The CDR3 coding sequence is TGTGCCAGCAGCTTGGCAGGGGAGACTAAACTGTTTTTT. It specifies CASSLAGETKLFF. The V gene is TRBV5-4, the J gene TRBJ1-4; tentatively, D is TRBD1 (6 bases). Trimming removed 0 bases at V and 11 bases at J, with 11 bases between. CDR1 and CDR2 from the germline V gene are SGHNT and YYREEE (reference sequence). The CDR3 length is 13 residues.